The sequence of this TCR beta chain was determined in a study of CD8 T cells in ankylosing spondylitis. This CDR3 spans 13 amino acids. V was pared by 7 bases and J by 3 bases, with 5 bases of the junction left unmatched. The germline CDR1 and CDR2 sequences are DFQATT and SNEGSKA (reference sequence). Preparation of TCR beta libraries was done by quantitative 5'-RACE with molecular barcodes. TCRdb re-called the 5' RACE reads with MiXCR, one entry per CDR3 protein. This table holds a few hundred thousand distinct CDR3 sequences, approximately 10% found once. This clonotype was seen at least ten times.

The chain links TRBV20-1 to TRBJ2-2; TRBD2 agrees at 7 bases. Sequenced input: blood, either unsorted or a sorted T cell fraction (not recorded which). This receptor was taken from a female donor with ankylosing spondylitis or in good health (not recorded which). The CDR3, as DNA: TGCAGTGGTTTCCGGGGGGACACCGGGGAGCTGTTTTTT. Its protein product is CSGFRGDTGELFF.